Listed below are T cell receptor beta chains from one sample, sequenced in a study of cytomegalovirus exposure and HLA in healthy donors. Only in-frame clones appear in the TCRdb table, and some are missing; sequencing was by immunoSEQ multiplex PCR. This sample has 160,000 or so clones; around nine tenths occur once, and the top ten carry 1.5% to 2%. The sequencing input was PBMCs. These receptors originate from a woman aged 18-35 years in good health and CMV-seronegative. CDR3s include the opening cysteine and the closing phenylalanine or tryptophan. Fields, in order: J gene, V gene, CDR3 protein.

>TRBJ2-2|TRBV19
CASSIGGGLSNTGELFF
>TRBJ2-7|TRBV5-1
CASSLVGLATYEQYF
>.|TRBV15
CATSRGELSGSDEQYF
>TRBJ2-2|TRBV6-5
CASSLSGAGELFF
>TRBJ1-1|TRBV28
CASKGSGGLNTEAFF
>TRBJ2-1|TRBV5-1
CASKSPGLAVYNEQFF
>TRBJ2-5|TRBV9
CASSVDAGQETQYF
>TRBJ2-7|TRBV27
CASSGGYEQYF
>TRBJ2-7|TRBV7-8
CASSPSLGTKFYEQYF
>TRBJ1-2|TRBV5-6
CASSPRPGTGTDRGYTF
>TRBJ1-4|TRBV28
CASSFSQGGGTNEKLFF
>TRBJ2-2|TRBV5-1
CASSSGRNGELFF
>TRBJ1-2|TRBV10-2
CASSERGTGANYGYTF
>TRBJ2-5|TRBV28
CASSFASGQETQYF
>TRBJ2-7|TRBV29-1
CSVEIAGAQKSLYEQYF
>TRBJ1-2|TRBV2
CASGGVGARYGYTF
>TRBJ2-5|TRBV2
CASSSTGTSWETQYF
>TRBJ1-1|TRBV6-1
CASSELTGGNTEAFF
>TRBJ1-5|TRBV28
CASSFPGGYSNQPQHF
>TRBJ2-3|TRBV28
CASSFRDTQYF
>TRBJ2-1|TRBV5-1
CASSPGQGLDEQFF
>TRBJ1-1|TRBV27
CASSLYRAMNTEAFF
>TRBJ2-7|TRBV28
CASSPPGGTYEQYF
>.|TRBV15
CATSRDTAYEQYF
>TRBJ2-7|TRBV29-1
CSVGPSGSYEQYF
>TRBJ1-1|TRBV23-1
CASSQIRLGTANTEAFF
>TRBJ2-7|TRBV7-2
CASSRDRGREQYF
>TRBJ2-1|TRBV6-6
CASDRGQGEQFF
>TRBJ2-1|TRBV28
CAISTYSSGRVNEQFF
>TRBJ1-6|TRBV28
CASSRGNSPLHF
>TRBJ1-6|TRBV6-6
CASSSHYYRDSPLHF
>TRBJ2-7|TRBV5-1
CASSLGLAGGLSYEQYF
>TRBJ1-4|TRBV11-2
CASSLGSTSTTNEKLFF
>TRBJ2-2|TRBV28
CASIPPRTGGSGELFF
>TRBJ2-3|TRBV2
CASNPGGWTDTQYF
>TRBJ2-7|TRBV11-2
CASSLDLARDYEQYF
>TRBJ1-5|TRBV28
CASSFVSSNQPQHF
>TRBJ2-7|TRBV19
CASSIARGKTYEQYF
>TRBJ2-7|TRBV7-7
CASSLGTSGSGEQYF
>TRBJ1-5|TRBV19
CASSFEGARQPQHF
>TRBJ1-3|TRBV11-2
CASSSWTVNTIYF
>TRBJ1-2|TRBV2
CASRRQGARDGYTF
>TRBJ2-1|TRBV28
CASSSLAGGSSYNEQFF
>TRBJ1-1|TRBV28
CASRRVDMNTEAFF
>TRBJ2-1|TRBV5-6
CASSPGLRFNEQFF
>TRBJ2-7|TRBV10-2
CASSEGRVGSPQQYF
>TRBJ2-2|TRBV7-8
CASNKGDGNTGELFF
>TRBJ1-4|TRBV30
CAWSQGQGRNEKLFF
>TRBJ1-2|TRBV27
CASSFRGQANYGYTF